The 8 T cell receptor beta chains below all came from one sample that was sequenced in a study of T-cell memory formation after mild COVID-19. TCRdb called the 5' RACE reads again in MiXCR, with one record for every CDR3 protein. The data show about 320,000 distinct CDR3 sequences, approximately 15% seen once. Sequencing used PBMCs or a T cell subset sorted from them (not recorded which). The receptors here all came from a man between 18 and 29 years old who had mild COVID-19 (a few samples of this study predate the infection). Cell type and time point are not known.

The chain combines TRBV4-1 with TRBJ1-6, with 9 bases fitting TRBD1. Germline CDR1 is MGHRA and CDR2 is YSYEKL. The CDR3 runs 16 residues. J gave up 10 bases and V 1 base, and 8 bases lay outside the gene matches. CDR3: CASSQGDRDGGSPLHF. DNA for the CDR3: TGCGCCAGCAGCCAAGGGGACAGGGATGGGGGGTCACCCCTCCACTTT.

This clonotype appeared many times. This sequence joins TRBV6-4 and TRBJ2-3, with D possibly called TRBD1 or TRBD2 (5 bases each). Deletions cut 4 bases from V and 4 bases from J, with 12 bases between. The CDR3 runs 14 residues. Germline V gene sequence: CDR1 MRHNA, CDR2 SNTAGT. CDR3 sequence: CASSVGQGADTQYF. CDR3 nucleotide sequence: TGTGCCAGCAGTGTTGGCCAGGGAGCAGATACGCAGTATTTT.

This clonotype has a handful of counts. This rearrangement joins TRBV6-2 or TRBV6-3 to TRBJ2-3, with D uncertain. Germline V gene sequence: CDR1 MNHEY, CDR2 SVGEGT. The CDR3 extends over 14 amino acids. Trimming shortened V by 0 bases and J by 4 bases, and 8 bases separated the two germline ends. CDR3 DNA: TGTGCCAGCAGTTACTCGTCGGCGCCAGATACGCAGTATTTT. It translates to CASSYSSAPDTQYF.

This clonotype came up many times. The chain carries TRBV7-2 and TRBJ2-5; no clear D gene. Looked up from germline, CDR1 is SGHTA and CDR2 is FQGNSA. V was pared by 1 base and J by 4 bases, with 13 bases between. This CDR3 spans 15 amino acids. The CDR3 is CASSLEFGMGETQYF. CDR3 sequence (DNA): TGTGCCAGCAGCTTAGAGTTTGGGATGGGAGAGACCCAGTACTTC.

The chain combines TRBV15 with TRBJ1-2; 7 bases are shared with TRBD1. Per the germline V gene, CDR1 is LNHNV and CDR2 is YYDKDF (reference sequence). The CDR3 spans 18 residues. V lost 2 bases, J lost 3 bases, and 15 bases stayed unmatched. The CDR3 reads CATSRKYGGGGKDYGYTF. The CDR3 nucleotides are TGTGCCACCAGCAGAAAGTACGGAGGGGGCGGAAAGGACTATGGCTACACCTTC.

Here the CDR3 reads CASSVQDYLDTQYF. As DNA, the CDR3 is TGTGCCAGCAGCGTACAGGACTATCTGGATACGCAGTATTTT. V gene TRBV9 combines with J gene TRBJ2-3; D possibly corresponds to TRBD2 (6 bases). Germline CDR1 reads SGDLS; CDR2 reads YYNGEE. This CDR3 is 14 amino acids long. V was trimmed by 1 base and J by 6 bases, leaving 12 bases between them.

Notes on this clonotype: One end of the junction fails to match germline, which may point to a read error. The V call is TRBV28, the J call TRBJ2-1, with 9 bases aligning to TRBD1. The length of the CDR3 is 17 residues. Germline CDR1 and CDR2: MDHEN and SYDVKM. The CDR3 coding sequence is TGTGCCAGCAGTGAAATGGGCTTTGGGACAGGGCCCAATGAGCGGTTCTTC. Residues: CASSEMGFGTGPNERFF.

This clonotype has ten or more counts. CDR3 DNA: TGTGCCATCAGTGGCTCCTCGACAGGGGGATCGGGCAATCAGCCCCAGCATTTT. As protein: CAISGSSTGGSGNQPQHF. This sequence joins TRBV10-3 and TRBJ1-5, with 9 nucleotides matching TRBD1. The germline V gene has CDR1 ENHRY and CDR2 SYGVKD. The CDR3 contains 18 residues. V shed 4 bases, J shed 2 bases, and the junction held 12 bases outside the gene matches.